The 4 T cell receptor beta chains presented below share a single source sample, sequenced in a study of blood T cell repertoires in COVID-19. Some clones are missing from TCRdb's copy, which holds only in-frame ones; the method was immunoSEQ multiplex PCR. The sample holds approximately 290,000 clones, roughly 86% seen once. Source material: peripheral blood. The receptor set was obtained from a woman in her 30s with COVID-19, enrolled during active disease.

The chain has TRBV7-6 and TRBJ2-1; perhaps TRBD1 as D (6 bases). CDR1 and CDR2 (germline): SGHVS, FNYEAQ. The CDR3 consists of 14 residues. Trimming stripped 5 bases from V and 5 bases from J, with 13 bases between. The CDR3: CASSHRDTDNEQFF. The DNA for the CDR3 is TGTGCCAGCAGCCACAGGGACACCGACAATGAGCAGTTCTTC.

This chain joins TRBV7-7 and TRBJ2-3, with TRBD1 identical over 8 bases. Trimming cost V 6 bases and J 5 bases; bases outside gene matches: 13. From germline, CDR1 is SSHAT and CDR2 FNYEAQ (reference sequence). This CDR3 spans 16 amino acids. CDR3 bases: TGTGCCAGCAGACGCCTTTGGACAGGGTCGATAGATACGCAGTATTTT. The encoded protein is CASRRLWTGSIDTQYF.

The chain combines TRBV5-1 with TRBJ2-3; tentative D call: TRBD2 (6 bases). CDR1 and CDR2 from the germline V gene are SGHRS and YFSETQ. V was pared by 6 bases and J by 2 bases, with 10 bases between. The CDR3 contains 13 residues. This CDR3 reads CASNAGFTDTQYF. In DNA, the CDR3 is TGCGCCAGCAACGCGGGGTTCACAGATACGCAGTATTTT.

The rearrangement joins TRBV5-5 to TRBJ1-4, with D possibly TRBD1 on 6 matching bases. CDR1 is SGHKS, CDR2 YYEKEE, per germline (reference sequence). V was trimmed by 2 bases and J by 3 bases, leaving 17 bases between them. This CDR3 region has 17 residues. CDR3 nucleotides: TGTGCCAGCAGCTTCCAAGGACAGTGGGCCTCTAATGAAAAACTGTTTTTT. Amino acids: CASSFQGQWASNEKLFF.